This TCR beta chain appears in the sequencing data of a study of Graves' ophthalmopathy and Graves' hyperthyroidism. Overall study results and limits: Distinction of ophthalmopathy from stable hyperthyroidism by a 13-signature model reached approximately 89% sensitivity and 75% to 84% specificity.

The study amplified TCR beta CDR3 regions using RNA transcripts. HTBI-primed RT-PCR formed the first round, and a multiplex PCR formed the second. From the multiplex PCR reads, TCRdb called clonotypes with MiXCR, one entry per CDR3 protein. Among approximately 460,000 distinct CDR3 sequences listed, roughly an eighth were seen once. This clonotype was detected many times. Its antigen remains unidentified. The V end was cut by 6 bases, the J end by 3 bases, with 8 bases between. CDR1 is MNHNS and CDR2 is SASEGT in the germline V gene. There are 13 residues in the CDR3. This chain links TRBV6-1 with TRBJ1-4; perhaps TRBD1 as D (5 bases). The clonotype was recovered from a woman aged 25 to 39 with Graves' ophthalmopathy. The sample was blood. CDR3 nucleotide sequence: TGTGCCAGCAGGGGACGGCCTAATGAAAAACTGTTTTTT. It encodes CASRGRPNEKLFF.